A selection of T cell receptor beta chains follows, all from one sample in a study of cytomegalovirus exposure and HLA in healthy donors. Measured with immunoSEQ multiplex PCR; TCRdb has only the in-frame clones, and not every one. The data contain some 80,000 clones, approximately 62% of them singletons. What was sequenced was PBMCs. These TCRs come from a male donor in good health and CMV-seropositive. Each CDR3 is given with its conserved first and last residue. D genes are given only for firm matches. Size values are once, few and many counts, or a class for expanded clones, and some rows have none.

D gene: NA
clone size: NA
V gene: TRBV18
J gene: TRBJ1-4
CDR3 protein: CASSPLAGTDEKLFF
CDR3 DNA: TGTGCCAGCTCACCATTAGCGGGTACAGATGAAAAACTGTTTTTT

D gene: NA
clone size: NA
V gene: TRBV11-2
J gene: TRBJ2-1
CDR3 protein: CASSFTVSSYNEQFF
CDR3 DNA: TGTGCCAGCAGCTTCACGGTGAGCTCCTACAATGAGCAGTTCTTC

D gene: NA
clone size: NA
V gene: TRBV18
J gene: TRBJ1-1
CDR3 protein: CASSPLDNTEAFF
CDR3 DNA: TGTGCCAGCTCACCCCTAGACAACACTGAAGCTTTCTTT

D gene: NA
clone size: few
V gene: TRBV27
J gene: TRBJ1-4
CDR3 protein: CASSPGRGTEKLFF
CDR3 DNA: TGTGCCAGCAGCCCAGGAAGGGGGACTGAAAAACTGTTTTTT

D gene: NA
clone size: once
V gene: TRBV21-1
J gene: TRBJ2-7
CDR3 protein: CASSKKRRRGMWEYEQYF
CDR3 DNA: TGTGCCAGCAGCAAAAAGCGCAGAAGGGGAATGTGGGAATACGAGCAGTACTTC

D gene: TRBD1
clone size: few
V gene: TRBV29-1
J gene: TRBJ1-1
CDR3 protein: CSVGTANTEAFF
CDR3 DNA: TGCAGCGTCGGGACAGCGAACACTGAAGCTTTCTTT

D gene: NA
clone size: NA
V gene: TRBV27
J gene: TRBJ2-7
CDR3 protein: CASSFAPGGAGEQYF
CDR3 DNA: TGTGCCAGCAGTTTTGCCCCGGGGGGCGCGGGGGAGCAGTACTTC

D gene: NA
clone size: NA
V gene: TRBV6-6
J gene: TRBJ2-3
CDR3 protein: CASRTATDTQYF
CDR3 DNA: TGTGCCAGCAGGACAGCCACAGATACGCAGTATTTT

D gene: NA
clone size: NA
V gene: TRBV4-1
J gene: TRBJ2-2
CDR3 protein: CASSPLGSRTGELFF
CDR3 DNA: TGCGCCAGCAGCCCGCTGGGCAGTAGAACCGGGGAGCTGTTTTTT

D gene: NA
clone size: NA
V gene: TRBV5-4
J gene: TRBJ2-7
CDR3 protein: CASSSEGDYEQYF
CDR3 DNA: TGTGCCAGCAGTTCGGAGGGAGACTACGAGCAGTACTTC

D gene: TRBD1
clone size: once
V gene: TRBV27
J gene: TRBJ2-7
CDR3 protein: CASSPPGQPYEQYF
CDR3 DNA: TGTGCCAGCAGTCCGCCGGGACAGCCCTACGAGCAGTACTTC

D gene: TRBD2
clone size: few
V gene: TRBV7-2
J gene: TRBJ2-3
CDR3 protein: CASSPTSGGDTQYF
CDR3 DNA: TGTGCCAGCAGCCCTACTAGCGGGGGAGATACGCAGTATTTT

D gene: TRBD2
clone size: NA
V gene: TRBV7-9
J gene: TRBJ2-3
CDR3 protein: CASSLGGGRSTDTQYF
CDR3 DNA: TGTGCCAGCAGCTTAGGTGGCGGGAGGAGCACAGATACGCAGTATTTT

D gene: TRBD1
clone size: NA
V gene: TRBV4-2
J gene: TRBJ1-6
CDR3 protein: CASSQDRDRANSPLHF
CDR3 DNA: TGTGCCAGCAGCCAAGATCGGGACAGGGCTAATTCACCCCTCCACTTT

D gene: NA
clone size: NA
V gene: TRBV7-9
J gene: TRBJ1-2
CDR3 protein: CAGEGRDYGYTF
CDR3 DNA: TGTGCCGGGGAAGGGAGAGACTATGGCTACACCTTC

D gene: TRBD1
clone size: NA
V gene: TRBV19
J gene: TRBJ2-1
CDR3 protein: CATTSTGWDEQFF
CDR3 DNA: TGTGCCACCACATCGACAGGGTGGGATGAGCAGTTCTTC

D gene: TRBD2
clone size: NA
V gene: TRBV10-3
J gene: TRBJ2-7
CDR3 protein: CAISTSGRAYEQYF
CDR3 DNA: TGTGCCATCAGTACTAGCGGGAGGGCCTACGAGCAGTACTTC

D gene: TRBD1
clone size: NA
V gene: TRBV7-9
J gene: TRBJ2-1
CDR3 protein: CASSSGQGDYNEQFF
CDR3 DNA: TGTGCCAGCAGCTCGGGACAGGGCGACTACAATGAGCAGTTCTTC

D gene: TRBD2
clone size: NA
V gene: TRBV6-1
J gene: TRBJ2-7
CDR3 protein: CASLLAGNEQYF
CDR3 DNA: TGTGCCAGCCTTCTAGCGGGAAACGAGCAGTACTTC

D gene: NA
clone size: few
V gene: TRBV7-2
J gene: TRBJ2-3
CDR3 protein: CASTGGGASTDTQYF
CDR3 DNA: TGTGCCAGCACCGGAGGGGGGGCCAGCACAGATACGCAGTATTTT

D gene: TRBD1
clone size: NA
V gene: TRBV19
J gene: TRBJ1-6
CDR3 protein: CASSTRQGASNSPLHF
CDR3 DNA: TGTGCCAGTTCTACAAGACAGGGGGCTAGTAATTCACCCCTCCACTTT

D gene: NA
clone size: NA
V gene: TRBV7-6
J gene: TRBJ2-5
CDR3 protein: CASSLGGGGPQETQYF
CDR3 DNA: TGTGCCAGCAGCTTAGGGGGCGGGGGCCCGCAAGAGACCCAGTACTTC

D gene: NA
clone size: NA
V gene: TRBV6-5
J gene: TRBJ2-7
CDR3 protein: CASRRQDSQYF
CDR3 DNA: TGTGCCAGCAGACGACAGGACTCGCAGTACTTC

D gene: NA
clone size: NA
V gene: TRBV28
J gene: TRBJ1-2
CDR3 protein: CASSLFVADGYTF
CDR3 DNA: TGTGCCAGCAGTTTATTTGTTGCGGATGGCTACACCTTC

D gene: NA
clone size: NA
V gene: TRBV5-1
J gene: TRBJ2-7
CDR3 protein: CASSLSTTYEQYF
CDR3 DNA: TGCGCCAGCAGCTTGAGTACTACCTACGAGCAGTACTTC

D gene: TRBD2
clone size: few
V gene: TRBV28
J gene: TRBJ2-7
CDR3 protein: CASSLSVGGRLYEQYF
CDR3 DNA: TGTGCCAGCAGTTTATCAGTTGGCGGGAGGCTCTACGAGCAGTACTTC

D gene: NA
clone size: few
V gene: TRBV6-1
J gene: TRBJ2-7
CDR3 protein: CASRTATSYEQYF
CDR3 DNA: TGTGCCAGCAGGACAGCTACCTCCTACGAGCAGTACTTC

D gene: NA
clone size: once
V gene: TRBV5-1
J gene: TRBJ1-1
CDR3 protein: CASSWSQGSTEAFF
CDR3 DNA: TGCGCCAGCAGCTGGAGCCAGGGTTCGACTGAAGCTTTCTTT

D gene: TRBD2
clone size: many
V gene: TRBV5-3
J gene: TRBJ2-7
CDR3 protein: CARSLAGKNGYEQYF
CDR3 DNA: TGTGCCAGATCTCTAGCGGGCAAAAACGGCTACGAGCAGTACTTC

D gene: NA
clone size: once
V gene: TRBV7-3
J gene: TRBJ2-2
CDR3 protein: CASSSSGLFTGELFF
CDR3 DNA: TGTGCCAGCAGCTCCTCGGGACTTTTCACCGGGGAGCTGTTTTTT

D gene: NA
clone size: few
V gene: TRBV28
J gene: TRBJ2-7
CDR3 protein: CASRHGTSTLSYEQYF
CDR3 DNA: TGTGCCAGCAGGCATGGGACTTCAACGCTTTCCTACGAGCAGTACTTC

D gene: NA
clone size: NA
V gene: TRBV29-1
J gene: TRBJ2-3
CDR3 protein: CSVARQHGADTQYF
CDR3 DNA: TGCAGCGTTGCTCGACAGCATGGGGCAGATACGCAGTATTTT

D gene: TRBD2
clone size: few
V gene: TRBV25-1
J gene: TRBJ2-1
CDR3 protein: CASSPGLAGVGEQFF
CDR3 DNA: TGTGCCAGCAGTCCGGGACTAGCGGGAGTAGGTGAGCAGTTCTTC

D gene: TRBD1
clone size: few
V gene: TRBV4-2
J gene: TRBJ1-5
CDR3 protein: CASSPSRWDRRSNQPQHF
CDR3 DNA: TGTGCCAGCAGCCCCTCAAGGTGGGACAGGCGAAGCAATCAGCCCCAGCATTTT

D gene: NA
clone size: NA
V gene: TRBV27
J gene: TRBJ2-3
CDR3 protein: CASSPSSLFTDTQYF
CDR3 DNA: TGTGCCAGCAGTCCCTCCTCTTTATTCACAGATACGCAGTATTTT

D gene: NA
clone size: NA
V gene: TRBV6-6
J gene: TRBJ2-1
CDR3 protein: CASSSGVTRTGEQFF
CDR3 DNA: TGTGCCAGCAGTTCGGGGGTAACCCGGACAGGTGAGCAGTTCTTC

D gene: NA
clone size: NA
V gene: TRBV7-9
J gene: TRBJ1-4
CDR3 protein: CASSPSVGTPAATNEKLFF
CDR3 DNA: TGTGCCAGCAGCCCCAGTGTTGGGACACCCGCAGCAACTAATGAAAAACTGTTTTTT

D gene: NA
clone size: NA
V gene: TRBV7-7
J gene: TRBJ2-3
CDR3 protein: CASSSGTLDTQYF
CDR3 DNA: TGTGCTAGCAGCTCTGGGACACTGGATACGCAGTATTTT

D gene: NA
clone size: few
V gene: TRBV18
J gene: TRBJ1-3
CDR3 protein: CASSPWRRGRNTIYF
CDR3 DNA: TGTGCCAGCTCACCCTGGCGGAGGGGAAGAAACACCATATATTTT

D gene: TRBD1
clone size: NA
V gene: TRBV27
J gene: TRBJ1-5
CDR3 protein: CASSPSPYSGQLKPQHF
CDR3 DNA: TGTGCCAGCAGTCCTAGCCCCTACTCGGGACAGCTTAAGCCCCAGCATTTT

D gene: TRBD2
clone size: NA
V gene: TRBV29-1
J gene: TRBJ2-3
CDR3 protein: CSAKGLAGGPVRTDTQYF
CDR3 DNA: TGCAGCGCCAAGGGACTAGCGGGAGGGCCTGTTCGCACAGATACGCAGTATTTT

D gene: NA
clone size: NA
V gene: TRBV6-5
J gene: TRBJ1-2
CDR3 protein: CASKEGLSNYGYTF
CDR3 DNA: TGTGCCAGCAAGGAGGGTTTGAGTAACTATGGCTACACCTTC

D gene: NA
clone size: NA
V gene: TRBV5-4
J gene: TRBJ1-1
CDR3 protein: CASKGDTEAFF
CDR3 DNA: TGTGCCAGCAAAGGGGACACTGAAGCTTTCTTT

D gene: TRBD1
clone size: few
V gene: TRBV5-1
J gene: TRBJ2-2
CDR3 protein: CASRLGQGGTGELFF
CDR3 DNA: TGCGCCAGCAGGCTTGGACAGGGGGGCACCGGGGAGCTGTTTTTT

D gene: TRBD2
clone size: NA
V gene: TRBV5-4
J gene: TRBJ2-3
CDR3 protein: CASSLSSGRVGTQYF
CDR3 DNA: TGTGCCAGCAGCTTGTCTAGCGGGAGGGTGGGTACGCAGTATTTT

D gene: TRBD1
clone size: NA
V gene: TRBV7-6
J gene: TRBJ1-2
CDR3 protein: CASSYGQGSGYTF
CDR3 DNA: TGTGCCAGCAGCTATGGACAGGGCAGTGGCTACACCTTC